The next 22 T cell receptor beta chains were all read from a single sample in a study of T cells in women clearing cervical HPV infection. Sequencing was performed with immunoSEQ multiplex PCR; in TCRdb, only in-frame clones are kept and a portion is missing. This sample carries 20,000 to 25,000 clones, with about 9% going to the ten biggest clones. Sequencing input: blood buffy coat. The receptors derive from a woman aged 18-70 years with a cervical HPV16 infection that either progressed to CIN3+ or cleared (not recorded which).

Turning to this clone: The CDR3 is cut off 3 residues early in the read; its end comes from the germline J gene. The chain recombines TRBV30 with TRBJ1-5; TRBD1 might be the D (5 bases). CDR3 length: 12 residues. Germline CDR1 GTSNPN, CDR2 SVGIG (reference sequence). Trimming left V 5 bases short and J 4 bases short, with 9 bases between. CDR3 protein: CAWGGVNQPQHF. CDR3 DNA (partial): TGTGCCTGGGGAGGGGTGAATCAGCCC.

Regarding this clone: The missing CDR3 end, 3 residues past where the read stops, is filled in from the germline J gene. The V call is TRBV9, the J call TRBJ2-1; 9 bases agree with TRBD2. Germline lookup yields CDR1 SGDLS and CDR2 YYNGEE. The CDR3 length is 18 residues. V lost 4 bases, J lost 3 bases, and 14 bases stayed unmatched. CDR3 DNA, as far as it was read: TGTGCCAGCAGCCGAGAAAGGAGCGGGGGGTTAATCTACAATGAG. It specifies CASSRERSGGLIYNE. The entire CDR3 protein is CASSRERSGGLIYNEQFF.

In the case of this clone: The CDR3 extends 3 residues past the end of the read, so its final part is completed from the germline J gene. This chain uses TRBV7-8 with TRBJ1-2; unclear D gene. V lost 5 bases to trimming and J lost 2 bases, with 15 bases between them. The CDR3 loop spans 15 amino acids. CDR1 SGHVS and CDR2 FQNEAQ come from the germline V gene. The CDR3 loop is CASSADFRGNYGYTF. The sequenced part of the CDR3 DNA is TGTGCCAGCAGCGCCGATTTTCGAGGGAACTATGGC.

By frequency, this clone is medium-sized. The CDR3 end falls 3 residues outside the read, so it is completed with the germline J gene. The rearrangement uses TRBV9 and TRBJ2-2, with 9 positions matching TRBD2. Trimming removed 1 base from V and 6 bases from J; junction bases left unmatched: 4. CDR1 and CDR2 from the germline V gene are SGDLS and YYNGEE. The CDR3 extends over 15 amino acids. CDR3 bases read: TGTGCCAGCAGCGTAAGCGGGGGGCGCGCCGGGGAG. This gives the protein CASSVSGGRAGE. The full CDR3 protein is CASSVSGGRAGELFF.

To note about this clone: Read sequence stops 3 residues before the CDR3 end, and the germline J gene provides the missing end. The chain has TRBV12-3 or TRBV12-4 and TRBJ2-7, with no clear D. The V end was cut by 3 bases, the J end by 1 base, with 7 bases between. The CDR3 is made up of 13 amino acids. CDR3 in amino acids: CASSLYRSYEQYF. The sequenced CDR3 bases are TGTGCCAGCAGTTTGTACAGATCCTACGAG.

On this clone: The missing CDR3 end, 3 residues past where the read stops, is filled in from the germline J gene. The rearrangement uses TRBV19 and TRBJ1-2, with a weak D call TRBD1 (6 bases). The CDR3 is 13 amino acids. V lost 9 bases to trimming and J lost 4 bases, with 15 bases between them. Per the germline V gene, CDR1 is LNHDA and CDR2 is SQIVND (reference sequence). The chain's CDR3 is CASLYQGFYGYTF. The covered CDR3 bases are TGTGCCAGCCTTTATCAGGGGTTCTATGGC.

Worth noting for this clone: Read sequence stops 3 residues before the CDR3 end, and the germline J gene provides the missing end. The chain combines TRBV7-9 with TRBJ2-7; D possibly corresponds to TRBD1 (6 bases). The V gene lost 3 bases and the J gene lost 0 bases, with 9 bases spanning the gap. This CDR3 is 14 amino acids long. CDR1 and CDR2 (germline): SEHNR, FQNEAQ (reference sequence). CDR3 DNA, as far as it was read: TGTGCCAGCAGCTTGACAGGAACCTCCTACGAG. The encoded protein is CASSLTGTSYE. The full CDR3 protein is CASSLTGTSYEQYF.

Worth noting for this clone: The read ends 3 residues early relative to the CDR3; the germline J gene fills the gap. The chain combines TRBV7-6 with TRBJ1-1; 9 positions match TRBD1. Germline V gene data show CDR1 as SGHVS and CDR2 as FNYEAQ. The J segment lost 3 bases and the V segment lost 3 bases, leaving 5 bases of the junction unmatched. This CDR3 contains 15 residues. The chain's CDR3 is CASSLTGGLDTEAFF. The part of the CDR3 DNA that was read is TGTGCCAGCAGCTTGACAGGGGGTTTGGACACTGAA.

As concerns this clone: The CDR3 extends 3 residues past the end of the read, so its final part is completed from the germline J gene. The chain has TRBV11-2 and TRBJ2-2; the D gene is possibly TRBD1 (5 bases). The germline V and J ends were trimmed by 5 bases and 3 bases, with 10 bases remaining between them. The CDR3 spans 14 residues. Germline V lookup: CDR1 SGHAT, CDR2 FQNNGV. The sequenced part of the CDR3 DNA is TGTGCCAGCAGCCTAACAGGCTACACCGGGGAG. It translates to CASSLTGYTGE. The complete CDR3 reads CASSLTGYTGELFF.

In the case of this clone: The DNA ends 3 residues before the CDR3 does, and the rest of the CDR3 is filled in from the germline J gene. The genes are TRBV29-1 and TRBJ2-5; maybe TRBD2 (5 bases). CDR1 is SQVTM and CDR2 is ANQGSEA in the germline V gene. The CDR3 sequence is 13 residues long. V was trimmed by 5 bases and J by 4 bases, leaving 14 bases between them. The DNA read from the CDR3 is TGCAGCGTTCGGGGAAGGAACGTAGAGACC. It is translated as CSVRGRNVET. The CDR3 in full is CSVRGRNVETQYF.

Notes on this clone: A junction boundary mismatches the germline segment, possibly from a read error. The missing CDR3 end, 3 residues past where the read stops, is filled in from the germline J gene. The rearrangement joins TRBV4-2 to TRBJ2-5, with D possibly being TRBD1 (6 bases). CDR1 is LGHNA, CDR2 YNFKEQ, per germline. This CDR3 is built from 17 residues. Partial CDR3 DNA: TGCGCCAGCAGCCAATATATGACCGGGACATCCGCAGAGACC. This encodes CASSQYMTGTSAET. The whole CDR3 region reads CASSQYMTGTSAETQYF.

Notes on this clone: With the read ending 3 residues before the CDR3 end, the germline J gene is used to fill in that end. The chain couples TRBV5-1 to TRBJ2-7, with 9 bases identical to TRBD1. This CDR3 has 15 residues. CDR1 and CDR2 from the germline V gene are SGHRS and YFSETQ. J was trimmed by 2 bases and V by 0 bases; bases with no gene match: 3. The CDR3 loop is CASSLAGTGPYEQYF. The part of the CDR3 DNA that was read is TGCGCCAGCAGCTTGGCTGGGACAGGGCCCTACGAG.

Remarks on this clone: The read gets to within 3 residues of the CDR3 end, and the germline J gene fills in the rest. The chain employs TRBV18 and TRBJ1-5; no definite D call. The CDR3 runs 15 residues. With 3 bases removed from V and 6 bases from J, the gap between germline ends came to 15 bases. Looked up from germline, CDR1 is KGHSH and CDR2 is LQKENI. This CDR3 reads CASSPTSGIVQPQHF. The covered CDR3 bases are TGTGCCAGCTCACCTACAAGCGGGATAGTTCAGCCC.

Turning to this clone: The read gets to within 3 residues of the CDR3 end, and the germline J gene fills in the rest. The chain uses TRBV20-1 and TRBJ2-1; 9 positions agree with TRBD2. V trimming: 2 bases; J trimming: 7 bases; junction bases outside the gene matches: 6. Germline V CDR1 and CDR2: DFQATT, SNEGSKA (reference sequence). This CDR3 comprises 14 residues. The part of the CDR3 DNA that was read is TGCAGTGCTAGAATGCTAGCGGGAAGGAATGAG. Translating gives CSARMLAGRNE. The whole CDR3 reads CSARMLAGRNEQFF.

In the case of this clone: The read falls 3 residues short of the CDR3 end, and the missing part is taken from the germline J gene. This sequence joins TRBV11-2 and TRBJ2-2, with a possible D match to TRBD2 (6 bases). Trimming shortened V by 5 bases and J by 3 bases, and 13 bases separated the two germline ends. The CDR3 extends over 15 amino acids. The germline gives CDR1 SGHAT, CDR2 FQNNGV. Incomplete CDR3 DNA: TGTGCCAGCAGCCGAGGGCGGGGAGACACCGGGGAG. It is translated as CASSRGRGDTGE. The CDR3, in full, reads CASSRGRGDTGELFF. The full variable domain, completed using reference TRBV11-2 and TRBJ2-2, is EAGVAQSPRYKIIEKRQSVAFWCNPISGHATLYWYQQILGQGPKLLIQFQNNGVVDDSQLPKDRFSAERLKGVDSTLKIQPAKLEDSAVYLCASSRGRGDTGELFFGEGSRLTVL.

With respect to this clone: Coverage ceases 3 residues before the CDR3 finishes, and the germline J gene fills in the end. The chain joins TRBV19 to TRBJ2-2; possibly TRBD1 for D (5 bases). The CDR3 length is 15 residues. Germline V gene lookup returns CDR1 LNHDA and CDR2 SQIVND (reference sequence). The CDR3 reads CASTNAGHKNSPLFF. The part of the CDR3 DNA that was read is TGTGCCAGTACCAACGCCGGACACAAAAATTCACCG.

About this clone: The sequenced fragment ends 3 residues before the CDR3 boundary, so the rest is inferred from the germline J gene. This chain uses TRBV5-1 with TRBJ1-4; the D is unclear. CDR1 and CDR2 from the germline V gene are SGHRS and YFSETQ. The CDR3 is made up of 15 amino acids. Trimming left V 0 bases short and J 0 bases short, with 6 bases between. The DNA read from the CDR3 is TGCGCCAGCAGCTTGGGGTCTACAACTAATGAAAAA. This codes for CASSLGSTTNEK. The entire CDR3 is CASSLGSTTNEKLFF.

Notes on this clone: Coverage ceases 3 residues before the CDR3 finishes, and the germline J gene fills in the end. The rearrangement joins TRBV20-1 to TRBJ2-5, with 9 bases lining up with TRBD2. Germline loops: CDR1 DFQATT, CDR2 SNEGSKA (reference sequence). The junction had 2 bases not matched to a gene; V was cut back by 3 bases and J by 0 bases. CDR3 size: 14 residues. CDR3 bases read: TGCAGTGCTAGTCTAGCGGGGTACCAAGAGACC. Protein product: CSASLAGYQET. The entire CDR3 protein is CSASLAGYQETQYF.

The CDR3 bases that were read are TGTGCCAGCGGAGGGCTATCTAATGAAAAA. The encoded protein is CASGGLSNEK. The whole CDR3 sequence is CASGGLSNEKLFF. The chain is built from TRBV2 and TRBJ1-4, with D unresolved. The read ends 3 residues shy of where the CDR3 ends; the end is completed using the germline J gene. V was cut by 8 bases and J by 3 bases, with 10 bases left in between. The CDR3 length is 13 residues. The germline gives CDR1 SNHLY, CDR2 FYNNEI.

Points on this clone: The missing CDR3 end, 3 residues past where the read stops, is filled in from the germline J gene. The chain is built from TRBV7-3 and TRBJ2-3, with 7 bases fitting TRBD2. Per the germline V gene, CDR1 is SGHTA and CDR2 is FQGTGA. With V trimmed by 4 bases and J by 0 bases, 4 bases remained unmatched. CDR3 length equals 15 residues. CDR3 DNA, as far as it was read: TGTGCCAGCAGCTACAGCGGGACCAGCACAGATACG. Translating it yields CASSYSGTSTDT. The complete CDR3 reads CASSYSGTSTDTQYF.

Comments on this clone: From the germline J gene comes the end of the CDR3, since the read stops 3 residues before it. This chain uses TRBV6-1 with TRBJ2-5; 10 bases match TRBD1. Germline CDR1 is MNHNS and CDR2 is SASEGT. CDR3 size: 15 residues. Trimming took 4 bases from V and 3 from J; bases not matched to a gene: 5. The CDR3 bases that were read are TGTGCCAGCAGTGTTTCCGGGACAGGGGAAGAGACC. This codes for CASSVSGTGEET. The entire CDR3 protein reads CASSVSGTGEETQYF.

CDR3: CAISESLARSYEQYF. CDR3 bases read: TGTGCCATCAGTGAGTCCTTGGCTAGGAGTTACGAG. The J gene is TRBJ2-7, the V gene TRBV10-3; D is ambiguous. The read halts 3 residues ahead of the CDR3 end, with the missing end drawn from the germline J gene. The germline V gene has CDR1 ENHRY and CDR2 SYGVKD. The ends were cut back, 0 bases at V and 4 bases at J, with 13 bases in the middle. The CDR3 is made up of 15 amino acids.